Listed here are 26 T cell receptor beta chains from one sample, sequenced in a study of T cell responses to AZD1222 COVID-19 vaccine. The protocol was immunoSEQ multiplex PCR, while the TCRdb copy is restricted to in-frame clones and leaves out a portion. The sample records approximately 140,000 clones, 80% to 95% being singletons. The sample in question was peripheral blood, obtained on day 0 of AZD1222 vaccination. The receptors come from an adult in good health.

The CDR3, as DNA: TGTGCCAGCAGCCGGATTGGAGAGACCCAGTACTTC. Translated, it gives CASSRIGETQYF. The rearrangement links TRBV7-9 to TRBJ2-5; no definite D call. CDR1 is SEHNR, CDR2 FQNEAQ, per germline (reference sequence). Trimming took off 5 bases at V and 4 bases at J, with 8 bases between the two ends. CDR3 length equals 12 residues.

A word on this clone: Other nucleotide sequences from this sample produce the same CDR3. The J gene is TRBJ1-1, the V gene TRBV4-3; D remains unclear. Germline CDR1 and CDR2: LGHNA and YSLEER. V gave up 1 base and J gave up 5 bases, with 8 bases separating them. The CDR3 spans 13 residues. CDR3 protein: CASSQAGNTEAFF. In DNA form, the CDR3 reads TGCGCCAGCAGCCAAGCCGGAAATACTGAAGCTTTCTTT.

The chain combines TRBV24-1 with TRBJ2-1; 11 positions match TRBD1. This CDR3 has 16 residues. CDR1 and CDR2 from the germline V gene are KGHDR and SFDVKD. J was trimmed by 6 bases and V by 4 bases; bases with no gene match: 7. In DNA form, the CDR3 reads TGTGCCACCAGTGACCGAGGACAGGGGGCCCCCAATGAGCAGTTCTTC. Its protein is CATSDRGQGAPNEQFF.

The CDR3 region has the DNA TGCAGCGTTGATTATGGGAATGAGGACACTGAAGCTTTCTTT. Translated, it gives CSVDYGNEDTEAFF. V usage is TRBV29-1 and J usage is TRBJ1-1; no reliable D call. Per the germline V gene, CDR1 is SQVTM and CDR2 is ANQGSEA. The CDR3 runs to 14 residues. Trimming took off 3 bases at V and 3 bases at J, with 14 bases between the two ends. Supplemented by reference TRBV29-1 and TRBJ1-1, the full variable domain reads SAVISQKPSRDICQRGTSLTIQCQVDSQVTMMFWYRQQPGQSLTLIATANQGSEATYESGFVIDKFPISRPNLTFSTLTVSNMSPEDSSIYLCSVDYGNEDTEAFFGQGTRLTVV.

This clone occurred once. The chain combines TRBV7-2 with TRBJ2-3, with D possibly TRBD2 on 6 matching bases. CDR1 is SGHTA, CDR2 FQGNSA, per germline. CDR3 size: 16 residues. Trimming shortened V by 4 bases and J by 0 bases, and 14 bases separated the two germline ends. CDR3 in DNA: TGTGCCAGCAGCTCGACTAGTGATACTAGCACAGATACGCAGTATTTT. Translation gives CASSSTSDTSTDTQYF. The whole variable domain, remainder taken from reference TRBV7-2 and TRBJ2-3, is GAGVSQSPSNKVTEKGKDVELRCDPISGHTALYWYRQSLGQGLEFLIYFQGNSAPDKSGLPSDRFSAERTGGSVSTLTIQRTQQEDSAVYLCASSSTSDTSTDTQYFGPGTRLTVL.

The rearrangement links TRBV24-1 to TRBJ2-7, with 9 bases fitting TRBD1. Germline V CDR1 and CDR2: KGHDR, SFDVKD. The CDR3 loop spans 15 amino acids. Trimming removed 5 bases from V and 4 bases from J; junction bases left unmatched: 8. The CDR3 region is CATSGPGTGRYEQYF. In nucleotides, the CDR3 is TGTGCCACCAGTGGCCCCGGGACAGGGAGGTACGAGCAGTACTTC.

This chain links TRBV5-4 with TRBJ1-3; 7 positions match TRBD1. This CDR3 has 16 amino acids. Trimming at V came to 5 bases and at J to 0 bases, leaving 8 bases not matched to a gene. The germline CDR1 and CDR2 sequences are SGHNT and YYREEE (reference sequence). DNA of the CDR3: TGTGCCAGCAGTTGGGCAGGGGGGCTCTCTGGAAACACCATATATTTT. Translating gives CASSWAGGLSGNTIYF.

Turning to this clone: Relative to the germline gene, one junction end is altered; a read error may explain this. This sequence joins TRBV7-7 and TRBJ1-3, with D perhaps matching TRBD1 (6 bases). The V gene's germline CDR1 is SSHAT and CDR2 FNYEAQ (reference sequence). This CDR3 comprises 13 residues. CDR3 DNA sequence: TGTGCCACCAGCGGACAGATAGGAAACACCATATATTTT. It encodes CATSGQIGNTIYF.

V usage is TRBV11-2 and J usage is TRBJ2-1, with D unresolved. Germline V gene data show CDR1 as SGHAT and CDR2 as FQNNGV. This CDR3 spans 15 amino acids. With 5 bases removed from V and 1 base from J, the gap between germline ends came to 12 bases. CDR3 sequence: CASSVVLSSYNEQFF. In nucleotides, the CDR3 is TGTGCCAGCAGCGTGGTGCTATCATCCTACAATGAGCAGTTCTTC.

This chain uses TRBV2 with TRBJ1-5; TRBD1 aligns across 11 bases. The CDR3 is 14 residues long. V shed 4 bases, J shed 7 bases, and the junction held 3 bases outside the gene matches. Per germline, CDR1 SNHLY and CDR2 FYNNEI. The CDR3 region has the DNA TGTGCCAGCAGTGCTAGGACAGGGGGCCAGCCCCAGCATTTT. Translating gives CASSARTGGQPQHF.

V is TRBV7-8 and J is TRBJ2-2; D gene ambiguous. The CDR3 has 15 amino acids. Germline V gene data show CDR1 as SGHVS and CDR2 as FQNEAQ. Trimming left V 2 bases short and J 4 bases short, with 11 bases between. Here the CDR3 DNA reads TGTGCCAGCAGCTTAAGGATGGAGACCACCGGGGAGCTGTTTTTT. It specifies CASSLRMETTGELFF.

The CDR3 region is CASTSRVPGQGARNIQYF. The CDR3 DNA reads TGTGCCAGCACTTCACGTGTTCCGGGACAGGGGGCGCGGAACATTCAGTACTTC. V and J are TRBV18 and TRBJ2-4; 12 nucleotides agree with TRBD1. The V gene's germline CDR1 is KGHSH and CDR2 LQKENI. V dropped 8 bases and J dropped 7; count of bases not matched to a gene: 18. CDR3 length equals 18 residues.

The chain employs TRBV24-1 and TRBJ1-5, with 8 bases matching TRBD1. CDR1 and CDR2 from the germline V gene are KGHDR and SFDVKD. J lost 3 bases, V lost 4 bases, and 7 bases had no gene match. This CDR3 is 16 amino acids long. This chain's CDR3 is CATSETGTGNNQPQHF. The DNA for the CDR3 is TGTGCCACCAGTGAAACCGGGACAGGTAACAATCAGCCCCAGCATTTT.

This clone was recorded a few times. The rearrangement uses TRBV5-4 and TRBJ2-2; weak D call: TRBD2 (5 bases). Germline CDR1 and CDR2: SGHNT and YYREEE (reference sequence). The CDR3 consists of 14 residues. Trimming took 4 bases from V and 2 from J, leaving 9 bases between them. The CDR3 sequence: CASSRLANTGELFF. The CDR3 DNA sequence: TGTGCCAGCAGCAGGCTAGCTAACACCGGGGAGCTGTTTTTT.

The CDR3 here is CASGLGSGYNEQFF. CDR3 coding DNA: TGTGCCAGCGGGTTGGGGAGCGGATACAATGAGCAGTTCTTC. The rearrangement joins TRBV7-3 to TRBJ2-1; tentative D call: TRBD2 (5 bases). Germline values: CDR1 SGHTA, CDR2 FQGTGA. The CDR3 is made up of 14 amino acids. Trimming took off 8 bases at V and 4 bases at J, with 15 bases between the two ends. Together with reference TRBV7-3 and TRBJ2-1, the CDR3 gives the full variable domain: GAGVSQTPSNKVTEKGKYVELRCDPISGHTALYWYRQSLGQGPEFLIYFQGTGAADDSGLPNDRFFAVRPEGSVSTLKIQRTERGDSAVYLCASGLGSGYNEQFFGPGTRLTVL.

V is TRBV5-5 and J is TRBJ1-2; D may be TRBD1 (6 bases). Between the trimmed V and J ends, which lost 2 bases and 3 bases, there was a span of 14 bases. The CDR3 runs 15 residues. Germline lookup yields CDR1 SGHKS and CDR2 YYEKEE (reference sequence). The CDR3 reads CASSLGGANDYGYTF. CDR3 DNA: TGTGCCAGCAGCTTAGGGGGGGCGAATGACTATGGCTACACCTTC.

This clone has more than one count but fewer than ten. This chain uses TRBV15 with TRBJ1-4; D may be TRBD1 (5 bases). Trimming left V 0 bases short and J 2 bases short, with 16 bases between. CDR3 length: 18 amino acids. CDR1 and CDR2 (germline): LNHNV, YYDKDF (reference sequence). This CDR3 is CATSRDLRGFATNEKLFF. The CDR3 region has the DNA TGTGCCACCAGCAGAGATCTGCGGGGGTTCGCGACTAATGAAAAACTGTTTTTT.

The CDR3 DNA follows: TGTGCCAGCAGTTACTCAGAGGGTGCGTGGGACACTGAAGCTTTCTTT. Translation: CASSYSEGAWDTEAFF. The chain carries TRBV6-5 and TRBJ1-1; unclear D gene. The CDR3 sequence is 16 residues long. Germline V CDR1 and CDR2: MNHEY, SVGAGI. The V end lost 0 bases, the J end lost 3 bases, and 14 bases lay between the germline ends.

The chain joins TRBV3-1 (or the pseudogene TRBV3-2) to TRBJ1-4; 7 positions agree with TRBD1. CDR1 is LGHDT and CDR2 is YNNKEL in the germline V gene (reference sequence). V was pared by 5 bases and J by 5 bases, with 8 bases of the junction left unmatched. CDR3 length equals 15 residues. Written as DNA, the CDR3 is TGTGCCAGCAGCTTCCGGACAGGATTAAATGAAAAACTGTTTTTT. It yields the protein CASSFRTGLNEKLFF.

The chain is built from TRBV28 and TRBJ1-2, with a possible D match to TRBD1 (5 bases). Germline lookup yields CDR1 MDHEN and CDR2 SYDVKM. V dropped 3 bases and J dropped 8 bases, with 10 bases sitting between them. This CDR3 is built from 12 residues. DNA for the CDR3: TGTGCCAGCAGTTTGACAGAGGAGGGCTACACCTTC. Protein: CASSLTEEGYTF.

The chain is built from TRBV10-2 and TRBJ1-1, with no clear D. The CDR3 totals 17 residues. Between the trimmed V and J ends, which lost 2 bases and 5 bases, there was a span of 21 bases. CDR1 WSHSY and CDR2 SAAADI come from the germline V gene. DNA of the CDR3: TGCGCCAGCAGTGAGACCCTCATCCTTGTTTCGAAGACTGAAGCTTTCTTT. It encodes CASSETLILVSKTEAFF.

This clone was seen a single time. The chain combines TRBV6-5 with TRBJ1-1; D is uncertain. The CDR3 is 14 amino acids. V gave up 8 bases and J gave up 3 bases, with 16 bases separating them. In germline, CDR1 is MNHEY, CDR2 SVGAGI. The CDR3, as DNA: TGTGCCAGCGAACCTCTGGGGTCGGACACTGAAGCTTTCTTT. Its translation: CASEPLGSDTEAFF.

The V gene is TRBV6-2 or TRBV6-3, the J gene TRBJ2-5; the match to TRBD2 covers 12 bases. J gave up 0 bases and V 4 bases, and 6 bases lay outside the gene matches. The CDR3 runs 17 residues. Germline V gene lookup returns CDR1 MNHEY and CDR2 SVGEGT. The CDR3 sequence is CASSSHGLAGHQETQYF. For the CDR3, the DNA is TGTGCCAGCAGTTCTCATGGACTAGCGGGGCACCAAGAGACCCAGTACTTC.

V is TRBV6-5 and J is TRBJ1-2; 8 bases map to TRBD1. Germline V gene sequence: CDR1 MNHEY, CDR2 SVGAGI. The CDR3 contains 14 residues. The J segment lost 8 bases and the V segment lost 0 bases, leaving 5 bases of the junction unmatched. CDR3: CASSYSRTGYGYTF. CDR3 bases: TGTGCCAGCAGTTACTCTAGGACAGGGTACGGCTACACCTTC.

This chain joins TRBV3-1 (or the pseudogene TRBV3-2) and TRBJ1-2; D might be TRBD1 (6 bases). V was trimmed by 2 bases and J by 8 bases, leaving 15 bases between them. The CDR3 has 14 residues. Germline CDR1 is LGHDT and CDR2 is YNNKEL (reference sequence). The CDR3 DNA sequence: TGTGCCAGCAGCCAACAGGGGCCACGCGAGGGCTACACCTTC. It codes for CASSQQGPREGYTF.

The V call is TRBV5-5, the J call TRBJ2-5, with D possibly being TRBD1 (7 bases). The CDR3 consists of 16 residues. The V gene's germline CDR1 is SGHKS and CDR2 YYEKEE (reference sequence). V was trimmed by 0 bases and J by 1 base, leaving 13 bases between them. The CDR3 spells CASSLVTGRIQETQYF. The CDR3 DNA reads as TGTGCCAGCAGCTTGGTGACAGGGAGGATCCAAGAGACCCAGTACTTC.